This T cell receptor (beta chain) emerged from a study of regulatory T cells in long-lasting Graves disease. As to time point: newly diagnosed GD, antithyroid drugs for less than 3 months. After RNA was extracted from PBMCs, the TCR library was made from it. The V and J ends lost 7 bases and 4 bases respectively, with 13 bases between them. The CDR3 runs 13 residues. CDR1 and CDR2 from the germline V gene are SEHNR and FQNEAQ (reference sequence). A remark on this clonotype: As yet, its antigen is unknown. A read error is possible here, since a much larger clone lies one base away.

Arm-PCR of CDR3 regions and iRepertoire HTBI primers were used to build TCR beta libraries. TCRdb analysed the multiplex PCR reads with MiXCR anew, one entry per CDR3 protein. This sample carries 440,000 or so distinct CDR3 sequences, 15% of them seen once, and the ten largest clones take over 15%. Study results and limitations: Newly diagnosed Graves' patients had higher TCR diversity than persistent ones.

The data also belong to a second study, concerning T cells in Graves' hyperthyroidism and ophthalmopathy. This second study notes: Classification by a 13 V-J model distinguished ophthalmopathy from stable hyperthyroidism.

This receptor was identified in a woman aged 25 to 39 with Graves disease. The specimen was peripheral blood mononuclear cells (PBMCs), collected at new diagnosis, from a patient treated with antithyroid drugs. The rearrangement uses TRBV7-9 and TRBJ1-1, with D possibly TRBD1 on 5 matching bases. The CDR3 bases are TGTGCCAGCAACCGGGACGGAAGCACTGAAGCTTTCTTT. Translation gives CASNRDGSTEAFF. Full variable domain (remainder filled in from reference TRBV7-9 and TRBJ1-1): DTGVSQNPRHKITKRGQNVTFRCDPISEHNRLYWYRQTLGQGPEFLTYFQNEAQLEKSRLLSDRFSAERPKGSFSTLEIQRTEQGDSAMYLCASNRDGSTEAFFGQGTRLTVV.